This T cell receptor (beta chain) emerged from a study of shared clonotypes between healthy human individuals. General observations from the study: Collection of samples was limited to blood; tissue repertoires likely differ. Generation probability values for non-shared clonotypes were lower than those for clonotypes shared by all four donors. Larger richness was generally estimated for naive than memory subsets.

Only in-frame clones appear in the TCRdb table, and some are missing; sequencing was by immunoSEQ multiplex PCR. The repertoire holds millions of clones, with approximately 94% as singletons. Between the trimmed V and J ends, which lost 0 bases and 3 bases, there was a span of 8 bases. Looked up from germline, CDR1 is ENHRY and CDR2 is SYGVKD. This CDR3 spans 14 amino acids. Naive CD8 cells comprised CD45RO-negative, CCR7-positively selected cells, excluding terminally differentiated effector memory CD45RA+ cells. As concerns this clone: Its target is not known.

The rearrangement links TRBV10-3 to TRBJ2-5; perhaps TRBD1 as D (6 bases). Sequencing was carried out using naive CD8+ T cells sorted from blood. The receptor's source is a man aged 18 to 29 in good health. The CDR3 loop reads CAISESGQKETQYF. The DNA for the CDR3 is TGTGCCATCAGTGAGTCCGGACAGAAAGAGACCCAGTACTTC.